This TCR beta chain was identified in a study of T cells after yellow fever vaccination (dated by TCRdb to the late 2010s). Some background on the complete study: The SMART-Seq v4 Ultra Low Input RNA kit was used to prepare libraries from fractions with low cell numbers. To follow T-cell clones before and after both primary and booster YFV17D yellow fever vaccination, bulk TCR alpha and beta repertoires underwent longitudinal sequencing. Two healthy male donors, one aged 18 to 29 and one aged 30 to 40 years, were included in the cohort. Bulk PBMC replicates and cell subsets were isolated from blood drawn at multiple timepoints before and after both primary and secondary immunization. What the work shows at the level of the full study, not this receptor alone: Computational filtering was needed because FACS-sorted repertoires could contain abundant contaminating clonotypes from the bulk population. A small fraction of clonotypes appeared in both the CD4 and CD8 compartments, likely as a result of convergent recombination. After the booster, most of the clones that had expanded following primary vaccination were detected again (roughly 97% of CD4 and 80% to 90% of CD8), which suggests that memory was broadly maintained. The secondary T-cell response was found to be weaker but faster than the primary response, with a peak reached on day 5 rather than on day 15. Because the study included only a couple of donors, the extent to which the findings can be generalized is limited.

The listed sequencing device is Illumina NovaSeq 6000. TCR cDNA was synthesized by 5'RACE template switching, through which a universal primer site and unique molecular identifiers were introduced. Priming of cDNA synthesis was performed from both the TCR alpha and TCR beta constant segments. Library amplification involved two PCR steps, and the second step added sample barcodes and sequencing adapters. Sequencing of libraries was performed on Illumina HiSeq 2500 (2x100 bp) or NovaSeq (2x150 bp). For the original study's pipeline: MIGEC handled demultiplexing of reads and collapsing into UMI consensus sequences, while MiXCR performed V(D)J alignment. Vaccine-responding clonotypes were defined with edgeR using replicate PBMC samples, requiring FDR below 0.01 and a log2 fold change above 5 up to day 15. Each bulk clonotype received a CD4 or CD8 identity based on whether the sequenced CD4 or CD8 repertoire contained that clonotype at higher abundance. TCRdb trimmed the raw reads at Q25, called clones with MiXCR and kept productive beta chains. Under each unique CDR3 protein, matching rows form one entry showing the most common genes and DNA. The V and J calls reflect TCRdb's pipeline rather than the authors' work. Within this sample are some 120,000 distinct CDR3 sequences, with almost 9% of them counted one time only. The biggest ten clones account for roughly 40% of the sample.

The treatment or condition label corresponds to: live attenuated yellow fever vaccine strain. PBMCs were isolated from peripheral blood using a standard Ficoll-Paque protocol. Dynabeads CD4 and CD8 positive selection kits were used to isolate the CD4 and CD8 T-cell fractions. TriZol was used to extract RNA from bulk PBMCs, from CD4 and CD8 fractions, and from dextramer-positive and dextramer-negative fractions. Concerning this clonotype itself: Its antigen target is currently unknown. No clone much larger than this one lies a single base away; base qualities are absent.

Source: CD8+ T cells sorted from PBMCs, taken on the day of the yellow fever booster vaccination. This TCR was recovered from a man younger than 30 who received the YFV17D yellow fever vaccine.

The CDR3 corresponds to CASSQGFHRTNEKLFF. The bases read TGCGCCAGCAGCCAAGGCTTCCACCGAACTAATGAAAAACTGTTTTTT. The V gene is TRBV4-3 and the J gene is TRBJ1-4, with the D gene too uncertain to name. The germline V gene encodes CDR1 LGHNA and CDR2 YSLEER. Reading from cysteine to phenylalanine, the CDR3 counts 16 amino acids. The CDR3 DNA has 48 bases and is translated from base 1. V was cut back by 1 base and J by 1 base, leaving a gap of 10 bases between them.